The present T cell receptor beta chain was sequenced within a study of STAT3 mutations in large granular lymphocyte leukemia. TCRbeta libraries averaged around 39,000 productive templates per sample. Clones were sequenced by immunoSEQ multiplex PCR, and TCRdb holds only the in-frame ones, with some missing. The sample carries about 12,000 clones, roughly 85% recorded once. Study results and caveats: Some patients had persisting codominant clonotypes that could mask small clones. In several patients, dominant TCR clone burden exceeded STAT3 mutant burden, suggesting STAT3 mutation arose secondarily. Treatment regimens differed across patients between samplings. In T-cell large granular lymphocyte leukemia, about half of patients showed multiple immunodominant subclonotypes.

Germline CDR1 is SGHTA and CDR2 is FQGNSA. The CDR3 has 14 amino acids. V lost 3 bases and J 4 bases, leaving 12 bases between the germline ends. The table lists this clone with a count of one. No antigen is known for it. V and J are TRBV7-2 and TRBJ1-1; tentative D call: TRBD1 (5 bases). Specimen: peripheral blood mononuclear cells. The receptor's source is a man at least 80 years old with T-cell large granular lymphocyte leukemia. Some clones in this sample may be carry-over from other donors' samples. For the CDR3, the DNA is TGTGCCAGCAGCTTTACGGGGGGGGGCACTGAAGCTTTCTTT. Encoded protein: CASSFTGGGTEAFF.